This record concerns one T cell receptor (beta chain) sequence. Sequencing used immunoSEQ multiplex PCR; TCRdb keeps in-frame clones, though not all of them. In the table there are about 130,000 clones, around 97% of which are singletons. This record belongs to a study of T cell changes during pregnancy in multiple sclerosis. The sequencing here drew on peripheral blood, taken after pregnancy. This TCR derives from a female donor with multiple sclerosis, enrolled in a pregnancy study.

The CDR3 DNA follows: TGTGCCAGTGCTAGGCCGGCCGAGAGCTCCTACGAGCAGTACTTC. It is translated as CASARPAESSYEQYF. This rearrangement joins TRBV2 to TRBJ2-7, with D hard to call. V gave up 9 bases and J gave up 0 bases, with 18 bases separating them. Germline V gene data show CDR1 as SNHLY and CDR2 as FYNNEI. The CDR3 length is 15 residues. The variable domain in full, with the rest retrieved from reference TRBV2 and TRBJ2-7, is EPEVTQTPSHQVTQMGQEVILRCVPISNHLYFYWYRQILGQKVEFLVSFYNNEISEKSEIFDDQFSVERPDGSNFTLKIRSTKLEDSAMYFCASARPAESSYEQYFGPGTRLTVT.